The 3 T cell receptor beta chains given below trace back to one sample, sequenced in a study of regulatory T cells in long-lasting Graves disease. The time point is: persistent/refractory GD, antithyroid drugs over 5 years with positive TRAb. PBMCs were the source of the RNA used for TCR sequencing. Arm-PCR of CDR3 regions and iRepertoire HTBI primers were the basis on which TCR beta libraries were built. Each CDR3 protein gets one entry after TCRdb re-called the multiplex PCR reads with MiXCR. Of a few hundred thousand distinct CDR3 sequences in the sample, more than 20% were seen once. Sequenced material: peripheral blood mononuclear cells (PBMCs), taken when the disease was refractory, from a patient treated with antithyroid drugs. All receptors derive from a female donor with Graves disease.

The rearrangement uses TRBV7-9 and TRBJ2-5, with TRBD2 matching 8 bases. The CDR3 is 14 residues long. V dropped 2 bases and J dropped 2; count of bases not matched to a gene: 1. Germline CDR1 reads SEHNR; CDR2 reads FQNEAQ (reference sequence). CDR3 bases: TGTGCCAGCAGCTTAAAGCGGGGGCAAGAGACCCAGTACTTC. This sequence encodes CASSLKRGQETQYF. Using reference TRBV7-9 and TRBJ2-5 for the parts outside the CDR3, the full variable domain is DTGVSQNPRHKITKRGQNVTFRCDPISEHNRLYWYRQTLGQGPEFLTYFQNEAQLEKSRLLSDRFSAERPKGSFSTLEIQRTEQGDSAMYLCASSLKRGQETQYFGPGTRLLVL.

The chain joins TRBV6-2 or TRBV6-3 to TRBJ2-2; no clear D gene. The ends were cut back, 5 bases at V and 0 bases at J, with 7 bases in the middle. CDR1 MNHEY and CDR2 SVGEGT come from the germline V gene. The CDR3 covers 14 residues. CDR3 bases: TGTGCCAGCAGTGTGGGCCCGAACACCGGGGAGCTGTTTTTT. It encodes CASSVGPNTGELFF.

This clonotype was seen at least ten times. The CDR3 bases are TGTGCCATCCACGGGGGTGGCTATGGCTACACCTTC. This encodes CAIHGGGYGYTF. The J gene is TRBJ1-2, the V gene TRBV10-3; weak D call: TRBD1 (5 bases). Per germline, CDR1 ENHRY and CDR2 SYGVKD. Trimming left V 8 bases short and J 4 bases short, with 11 bases between. CDR3 size: 12 residues.